The rows below give T cell receptor beta chains drawn from one sample of a study of T cell repertoires in cytomegalovirus infection. TCRdb called the reads again in MiXCR, with one record for every CDR3 protein. The sample lists around 240,000 distinct CDR3 sequences; about 20% were seen once. The sequencing input was CD8+ T cells from PBMCs. All receptors derive from a human donor in good health (CMV status not recorded). Some clones in this sample may be carry-over from other donors' samples. Each CDR3 is given with its conserved first and last residue. D genes are given only for firm matches. A clone size is listed for some rows: how often the clone was seen (once, few, many), or a class if it is expanded.

V gene	D gene	J gene	clone size	CDR3 protein	CDR3 DNA
TRBV9	-	TRBJ1-1	few	CASSVEGLNTEAFF	TGTGCCAGCAGCGTAGAAGGCCTTAACACTGAAGCTTTCTTT
TRBV4-1	-	TRBJ1-1	-	CASSPNQNTEAFF	TGCGCCAGCAGCCCGAACCAGAACACTGAAGCTTTCTTT
TRBV2	TRBD1	TRBJ1-2	-	CASRQGDYTF	TGTGCCAGCCGACAGGGCGACTACACCTTC
TRBV7-9	-	TRBJ2-1	-	CASSRLSYNEQFF	TGTGCCAGCAGCAGACTCTCCTACAATGAGCAGTTCTTC
TRBV29-1	-	TRBJ2-3	many	CSVEDFPGSFLGADTQYF	TGCAGCGTTGAAGATTTCCCGGGCAGTTTTCTGGGTGCAGATACGCAGTATTTT
TRBV27	-	TRBJ2-7	-	CASSSRDTGFYEQYF	TGTGCCAGCAGTTCTCGGGACACGGGGTTCTACGAGCAGTACTTC
TRBV28	-	TRBJ1-1	-	CASSFNLNTEAFF	TGTGCCAGCAGTTTTAACCTGAACACTGAAGCTTTCTTT
TRBV7-9	-	TRBJ2-6	few	CASSLSPAGANVLTF	TGTGCCAGCAGCTTATCACCTGCTGGGGCCAACGTCCTGACTTTC
TRBV28	-	TRBJ2-3	-	CASSLGGSGTDTQYF	TGTGCCAGCAGTCTAGGGGGTTCCGGCACAGATACGCAGTATTTT
TRBV7-9	TRBD2	TRBJ2-3	few	CASSQLAGKGF	TGTGCCAGCAGCCAACTAGCGGGGAAGGGTTTT
TRBV28	-	TRBJ1-2	few	CASSLGQARGTF	TGTGCCAGCAGTCTGGGGCAGGCCAGGGGAACCTTC
TRBV11-2	-	TRBJ2-7	few	CASSLAWQAYEQYF	TGTGCCAGCAGCTTAGCTTGGCAAGCCTACGAGCAGTACTTC
TRBV20-1	-	TRBJ1-5	few	CSAGYQPQHF	TGCAGTGCTGGATATCAGCCCCAGCATTTT
TRBV7-2	-	TRBJ1-1	many	CASSLMGGSTEAFF	TGTGCCAGCAGCCTCATGGGGGGGAGCACTGAAGCTTTCTTT
TRBV2	-	TRBJ1-1	-	CASTPEGLRAFF	TGTGCCAGCACCCCAGAGGGGCTACGGGCTTTCTTT
TRBV19	-	TRBJ2-1	-	CASSLAVTYNEQFF	TGTGCCAGTAGTTTGGCGGTCACCTACAATGAGCAGTTCTTC
TRBV28	-	TRBJ2-3	many	CASSSLGRTISTDTQYF	TGTGCCAGCAGCAGTTTAGGCAGGACTATTAGCACAGATACGCAGTATTTT
TRBV12-3/TRBV12-4	-	TRBJ2-7	-	CASSLQGLGEQYF	TGTGCCAGCAGTTTACAGGGTCTGGGGGAGCAGTACTTC
TRBV7-9	-	TRBJ1-1	few	CASRTTGNTEAFF	TGTGCCAGCAGGACGACGGGGAACACTGAAGCTTTCTTT
TRBV2	-	TRBJ1-1	many	CASMESRGNGAFF	TGTGCCAGCATGGAGTCTCGGGGGAACGGAGCTTTCTTT
TRBV20-1	-	TRBJ2-7	-	CSAVGDTGEQYF	TGCAGTGCAGTCGGGGACACAGGCGAGCAGTACTTC
TRBV7-3	TRBD1	TRBJ2-7	-	CASSLGTGRTYEQYF	TGTGCCAGCAGCTTAGGGACAGGGCGAACCTACGAGCAGTACTTC
TRBV7-9	-	TRBJ1-6	many	CASSDSYSPLHF	TGTGCCAGCAGCGATTCCTATTCACCCCTCCACTTT
TRBV6-5	TRBD2	TRBJ2-1	-	CASSPLGGGVFGNEQFF	TGTGCCAGCAGTCCGTTGGGCGGGGGGGTTTTTGGCAATGAGCAGTTCTTC
TRBV6-4	-	TRBJ2-1	few	CASSEQQWNEQFF	TGTGCCAGCAGTGAGCAACAGTGGAATGAGCAGTTCTTC
TRBV7-9	TRBD2	TRBJ2-1	few	CASSPNTSGGDNEQFF	TGTGCCAGCAGCCCCAATACTAGCGGGGGGGACAATGAGCAGTTCTTC
TRBV7-9	-	TRBJ2-7	many	CASSLDSGSEQYF	TGTGCCAGCAGCTTAGATTCAGGGTCAGAGCAGTACTTC
TRBV18	-	TRBJ1-2	-	CASSPIGGSEGYTF	TGTGCCAGCTCCCCGATTGGGGGTTCGGAGGGCTACACCTTC
TRBV28	TRBD1	TRBJ2-1	many	CASSSGGSYNEQFF	TGTGCCAGCAGCTCAGGGGGATCCTACAATGAGCAGTTCTTC
TRBV28	-	TRBJ2-3	once	CASSRVRASTDTQYF	TGTGCCAGCAGCCGGGTCAGGGCTAGCACAGATACGCAGTATTTT
TRBV4-1	-	TRBJ2-3	-	CASSQDWVVTDTQYF	TGCGCCAGCAGCCAAGATTGGGTCGTAACAGATACGCAGTATTTT
TRBV4-2	-	TRBJ2-1	once	CASSHEQGSAYNEQFF	TGTGCCAGCAGCCACGAACAGGGTTCAGCCTACAATGAGCAGTTCTTC